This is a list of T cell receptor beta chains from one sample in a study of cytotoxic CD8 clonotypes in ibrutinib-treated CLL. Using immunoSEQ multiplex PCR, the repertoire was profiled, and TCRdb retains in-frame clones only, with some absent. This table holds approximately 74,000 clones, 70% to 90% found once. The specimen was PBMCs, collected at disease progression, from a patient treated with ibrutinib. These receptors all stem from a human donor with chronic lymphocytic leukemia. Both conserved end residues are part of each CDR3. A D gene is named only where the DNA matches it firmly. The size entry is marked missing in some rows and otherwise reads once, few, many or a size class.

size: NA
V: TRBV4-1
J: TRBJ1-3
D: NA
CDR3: CASSQDQVNTIYF
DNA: TGCGCCAGCAGCCAAGATCAAGTAAACACCATATATTTT

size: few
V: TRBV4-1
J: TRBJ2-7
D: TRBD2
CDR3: CASSQSFSGRNYEQYF
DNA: TGCGCCAGCAGCCAATCCTTTAGCGGGAGAAACTACGAGCAGTACTTC

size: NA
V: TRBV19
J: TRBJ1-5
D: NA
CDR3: CASSPRVSNQPQHF
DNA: TGTGCCAGTAGCCCGAGGGTATCCAATCAGCCCCAGCATTTT

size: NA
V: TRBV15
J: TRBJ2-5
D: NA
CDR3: CATSRDLGEETQYF
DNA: TGTGCCACCAGCAGAGATCTCGGGGAAGAGACCCAGTACTTC

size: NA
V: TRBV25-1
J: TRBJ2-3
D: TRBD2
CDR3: CASSVSGGTDTQYF
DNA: TGTGCCAGCAGTGTTAGCGGGGGCACAGATACGCAGTATTTT

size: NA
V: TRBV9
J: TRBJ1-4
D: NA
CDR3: CASSDPGEGRGEKLFF
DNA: TGTGCCAGCAGCGACCCTGGTGAGGGACGGGGGGAAAAACTGTTTTTT

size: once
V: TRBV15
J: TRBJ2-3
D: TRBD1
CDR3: CATSDLRQGGTRTQYF
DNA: TGTGCCACCAGCGATCTTCGACAGGGGGGGACTCGTACGCAGTATTTT

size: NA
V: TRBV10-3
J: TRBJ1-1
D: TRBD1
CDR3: CAILGTEDTEAFF
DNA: TGTGCCATTTTAGGGACAGAAGACACTGAAGCTTTCTTT

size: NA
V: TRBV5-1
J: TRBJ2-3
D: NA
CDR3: CASSLGPGYTDTQYF
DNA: TGCGCCAGCAGCTTGGGGCCAGGGTACACAGATACGCAGTATTTT

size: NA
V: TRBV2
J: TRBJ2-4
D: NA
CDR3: CASRTGWRSTNIQYF
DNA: TGTGCCAGCAGAACAGGGTGGCGAAGTACAAACATTCAGTACTTC

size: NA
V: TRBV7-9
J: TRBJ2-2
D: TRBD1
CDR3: CASSLAPPGQSNTGELFF
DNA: TGTGCCAGCAGCTTAGCACCTCCGGGACAGTCAAACACCGGGGAGCTGTTTTTT

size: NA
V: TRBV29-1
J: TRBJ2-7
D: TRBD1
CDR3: CSVAFRDRPYEQYF
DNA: TGCAGCGTGGCATTCCGGGACAGACCCTACGAGCAGTACTTC

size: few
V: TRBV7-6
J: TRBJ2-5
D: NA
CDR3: CASRSRETQYF
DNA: TGTGCCAGCAGATCACGAGAGACCCAGTACTTC

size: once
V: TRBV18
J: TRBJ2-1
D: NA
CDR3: CASSPRDSRWGNNEQFF
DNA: TGTGCCAGCTCACCAAGGGACTCGAGGTGGGGAAACAATGAGCAGTTCTTC

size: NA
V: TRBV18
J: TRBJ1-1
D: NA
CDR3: CASSPGANTEAFF
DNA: TGTGCCAGCTCACCGGGGGCGAACACTGAAGCTTTCTTT

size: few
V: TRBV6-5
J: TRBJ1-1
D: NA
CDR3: CASSYFTGMNTEAFF
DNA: TGTGCCAGCAGTTACTTTACAGGAATGAACACTGAAGCTTTCTTT

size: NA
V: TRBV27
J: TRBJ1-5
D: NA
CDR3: CASSLLNQPQHF
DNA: TGTGCCAGCAGTTTACTGAATCAGCCCCAGCATTTT

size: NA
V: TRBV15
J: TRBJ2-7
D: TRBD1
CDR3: CATSRDHPGTANTYEQYF
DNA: TGTGCCACCAGCAGAGATCATCCCGGGACAGCTAATACCTACGAGCAGTACTTC

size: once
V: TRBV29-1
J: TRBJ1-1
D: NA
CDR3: CSASGGRVTEAFF
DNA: TGCAGCGCCAGCGGGGGGCGGGTCACTGAAGCTTTCTTT

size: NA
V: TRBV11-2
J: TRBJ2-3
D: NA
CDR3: CASSFTARTTDTQYF
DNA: TGTGCCAGCAGCTTCACCGCTAGGACCACAGATACGCAGTATTTT

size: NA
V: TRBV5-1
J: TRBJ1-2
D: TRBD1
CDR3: CASSRGQLNYGYTF
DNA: TGCGCCAGCAGCAGGGGACAGCTTAACTATGGCTACACCTTC

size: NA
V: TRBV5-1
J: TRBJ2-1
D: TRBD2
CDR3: CASSHRTSGDTSYNEQFF
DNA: TGCGCCAGCAGCCATAGGACTAGCGGGGATACCTCCTACAATGAGCAGTTCTTC

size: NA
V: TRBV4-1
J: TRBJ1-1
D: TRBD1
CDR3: CASSQPKIGTANTEAFF
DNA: TGCGCCAGCAGCCAGCCAAAAATCGGGACAGCAAACACTGAAGCTTTCTTT

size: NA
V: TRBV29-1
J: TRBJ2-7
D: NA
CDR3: CSATTDNSYEQYF
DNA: TGCAGCGCCACCACGGACAACTCCTACGAGCAGTACTTC

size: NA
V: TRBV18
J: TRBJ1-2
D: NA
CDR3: CASSPAENYGYTF
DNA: TGTGCCAGCTCACCAGCTGAAAACTATGGCTACACCTTC

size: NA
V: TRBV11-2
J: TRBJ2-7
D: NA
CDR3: CASSLRPGDGLYEQYF
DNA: TGTGCCAGCAGCTTAAGGCCCGGAGATGGGTTGTACGAGCAGTACTTC

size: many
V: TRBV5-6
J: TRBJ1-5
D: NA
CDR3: CASSPRDSNQPQHF
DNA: TGTGCCAGCAGCCCCCGGGACAGCAATCAGCCCCAGCATTTT

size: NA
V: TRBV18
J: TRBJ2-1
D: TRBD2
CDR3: CASSLAAGVYSYNEQFF
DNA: TGTGCCAGCTCACTAGCTGCGGGAGTTTATTCCTACAATGAGCAGTTCTTC

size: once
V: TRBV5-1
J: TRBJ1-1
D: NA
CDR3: CASSLVGGDTEAFF
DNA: TGCGCCAGCAGCTTGGTGGGGGGAGACACTGAAGCTTTCTTT

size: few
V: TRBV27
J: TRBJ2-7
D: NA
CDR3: CASSLSGAYEQYF
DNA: TGTGCCAGCAGTTTATCTGGGGCGTACGAGCAGTACTTC

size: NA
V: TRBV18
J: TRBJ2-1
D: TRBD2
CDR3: CASSESGGSYNEQFF
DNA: TGTGCCAGCTCGGAAAGCGGGGGCTCCTACAATGAGCAGTTCTTC

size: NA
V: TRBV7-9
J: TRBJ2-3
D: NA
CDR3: CASSLDGGAALGTDTQYF
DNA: TGTGCCAGCAGCTTAGATGGGGGAGCCGCCCTGGGCACAGATACGCAGTATTTT

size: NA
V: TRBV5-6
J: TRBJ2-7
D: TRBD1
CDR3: CASSLADRGPYEQYF
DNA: TGTGCCAGCAGCTTGGCGGACAGGGGGCCATACGAGCAGTACTTC